The 20 T cell receptor beta chains reported below all come from one sample, sequenced in a study of early T cells in non-severe SARS-CoV-2 infection. Via MiXCR, TCRdb re-called the 5' RACE reads, giving one row per CDR3 protein. The profile shows fewer than 120,000 distinct CDR3 sequences, 10% to 15% of them singletons. This material consisted of whole blood, taken at baseline. These receptors all come from an adult who was a healthcare worker with PCR-confirmed SARS-CoV-2 infection or an uninfected control (not recorded which).

Ten or more counts support this clonotype. This chain uses TRBV12-3 or TRBV12-4 with TRBJ1-1, with D uncertain. The ends were cut back, 6 bases at V and 1 base at J, with 21 bases in the middle. This CDR3 contains 17 residues. The CDR3 DNA sequence: TGTGCCAGCAGACTAATGGCGGGCAGGTCGAGGAACACTGAAGCTTTCTTT. It specifies CASRLMAGRSRNTEAFF.

The V gene is TRBV12-3 or TRBV12-4, the J gene TRBJ1-5; possible D gene TRBD1, 5 bases. The CDR3 has 13 amino acids. V dropped 11 bases and J dropped 8 bases, with 19 bases sitting between them. CDR3 DNA: TGTGCCGACTCGCTTGGGACCGGAGAGCCCCAGCATTTT. Translating it yields CADSLGTGEPQHF.

This clonotype turned up a few times. The chain links TRBV5-1 to TRBJ1-1; D is possibly TRBD1 (5 bases). V lost 2 bases, J lost 2 bases, and 10 bases lay in between. The CDR3 loop spans 14 amino acids. The germline CDR1 and CDR2 sequences are SGHRS and YFSETQ. CDR3 protein: CASSLQDENTEAFF. The CDR3 DNA follows: TGCGCCAGCAGCTTACAGGACGAAAACACTGAAGCTTTCTTT.

This sequence joins TRBV5-1 and TRBJ2-6; unclear D gene. Germline-derived CDR1 and CDR2 are SGHRS and YFSETQ. Trimming left V 0 bases short and J 2 bases short, with 9 bases between. CDR3 size: 16 residues. CDR3 nucleotides: TGCGCCAGCAGCTTGGAGCCGGTTGCTGGGGCCAACGTCCTGACTTTC. As protein: CASSLEPVAGANVLTF. Looking up the rest from reference TRBV5-1 and TRBJ2-6 gives the full variable domain: KAGVTQTPRYLIKTRGQQVTLSCSPISGHRSVSWYQQTPGQGLQFLFEYFSETQRNKGNFPGRFSGRQFSNSRSEMNVSTLELGDSALYLCASSLEPVAGANVLTFGAGSRLTVL.

This chain links TRBV18 with TRBJ1-4; no firm D call. The CDR3 is 15 residues long. V was cut by 2 bases and J by 3 bases, with 10 bases left in between. Germline V CDR1 and CDR2: KGHSH, LQKENI. The CDR3 nucleotides are TGTGCCAGCTCACCAGAGCCAGGATCTAATGAAAAACTGTTTTTT. Protein sequence: CASSPEPGSNEKLFF.

There are many counts of this clonotype. This rearrangement joins TRBV9 to TRBJ2-2, with TRBD2 matching 14 bases. Losses at the gene ends were 2 bases for V and 5 bases for J; bases not matched to a gene: 11. The CDR3 has 19 amino acids. The germline CDR1 and CDR2 sequences are SGDLS and YYNGEE. The CDR3 sequence is CASSVEITGLAGETGELFF. The CDR3, as DNA: TGTGCCAGCAGCGTGGAAATAACGGGACTAGCGGGAGAGACCGGGGAGCTGTTTTTT.

This chain connects TRBV7-2 to TRBJ2-7; 11 bases map to TRBD2. Germline loops: CDR1 SGHTA, CDR2 FQGNSA. This CDR3 spans 15 amino acids. The V gene end was trimmed by 1 base and the J gene end by 4 bases; junction bases not matched to a gene: 3. The CDR3 loop reads CASSLVASGRYEQYF. Here the CDR3 DNA reads TGTGCCAGCAGCTTAGTGGCTAGCGGGAGGTACGAGCAGTACTTC.

There are a few counts of this clonotype. The chain has TRBV12-3 or TRBV12-4 and TRBJ2-2, with 7 positions matching TRBD1. V was pared by 6 bases and J by 4 bases, with 11 bases of the junction left unmatched. This CDR3 region has 16 residues. In DNA, the CDR3 is TGTGCCAGCAGCTCGGGACAGAAAAGGGTCACCGGGGAGCTGTTTTTT. Its translation: CASSSGQKRVTGELFF.

The chain carries TRBV2 and TRBJ2-7; 7 bases line up with TRBD1. This CDR3 has 15 residues. Germline lookup yields CDR1 SNHLY and CDR2 FYNNEI. Trimming at V came to 2 bases and at J to 2 bases, leaving 6 bases not matched to a gene. The CDR3 region has the DNA TGTGCCAGCAGTGAACCGGGACAGCGAGCCTACGAGCAGTACTTC. Its protein product is CASSEPGQRAYEQYF.

V is TRBV9 and J is TRBJ1-6; perhaps TRBD1 as D (6 bases). V was cut by 0 bases and J by 7 bases, with 8 bases left in between. CDR1 and CDR2 (germline): SGDLS, YYNGEE. The CDR3 spans 14 residues. CDR3 region: CASSVEDSNSPLHF. The CDR3 nucleotides read TGTGCCAGCAGCGTAGAGGACAGCAATTCACCCCTCCACTTT.

This rearrangement joins TRBV29-1 to TRBJ2-5, with D possibly called TRBD1 or TRBD2 (5 bases each). V was shortened by 5 bases and J by 5 bases, with 12 bases between the two germline ends. The germline V gene encodes CDR1 SQVTM and CDR2 ANQGSEA. This CDR3 contains 12 residues. DNA for the CDR3: TGCAGCGTTAAGGGACCTCGGGAGACCCAGTACTTC. This codes for CSVKGPRETQYF.

This chain joins TRBV28 and TRBJ2-5; 7 nucleotides agree with TRBD2. Germline V gene sequence: CDR1 MDHEN, CDR2 SYDVKM. With 6 bases clipped from V and 5 bases from J, the junction kept 9 bases outside the gene matches. This CDR3 spans 14 amino acids. The CDR3 region has the DNA TGTGCCAGCAGCCTGACTAGCCCGGGCGAGACCCAGTACTTC. Residues: CASSLTSPGETQYF.

This clonotype was seen a handful of times. V is TRBV6-1 and J is TRBJ2-6, with a possible D match to TRBD1 (5 bases). V was pared by 6 bases and J by 0 bases, with 9 bases between. Germline V gene sequence: CDR1 MNHNS, CDR2 SASEGT. This CDR3 is 15 amino acids long. The CDR3 coding sequence is TGTGCCAGCAGGGACATTAGCTCTGGGGCCAACGTCCTGACTTTC. Protein sequence: CASRDISSGANVLTF.

This clonotype has just a few counts. This chain connects TRBV5-5 to TRBJ1-2; TRBD1 might be the D (5 bases). The germline V gene has CDR1 SGHKS and CDR2 YYEKEE (reference sequence). Trimming removed 4 bases at V and 4 bases at J, with 20 bases between. The CDR3 contains 16 residues. CDR3 bases: TGTGCCAGCAGCATGGGACTTACGGAGAGGACCTATGGCTACACCTTC. Its protein product is CASSMGLTERTYGYTF.

This clonotype was observed a few times. The CDR3 reads CASRTASNQPQHF. DNA of the CDR3: TGCGCCAGCAGAACAGCTAGCAATCAGCCCCAGCATTTT. The rearrangement joins TRBV5-1 to TRBJ1-5, with D hard to call. V lost 5 bases to trimming and J lost 0 bases, with 6 bases between them. Germline V gene data show CDR1 as SGHRS and CDR2 as YFSETQ. The CDR3 length is 13 residues.

This sequence joins TRBV5-1 and TRBJ2-3; the D is unclear. Per germline, CDR1 SGHRS and CDR2 YFSETQ. The CDR3 runs 14 residues. Trimming stripped 2 bases from V and 0 bases from J, with 7 bases between. The CDR3 spells CASSFTVSTDTQYF. DNA for the CDR3: TGCGCCAGCAGCTTTACGGTCAGCACAGATACGCAGTATTTT.

The CDR3: CAWTPRYEAFF. The CDR3 bases are TGTGCCTGGACCCCTAGATATGAAGCTTTCTTT. The V gene is TRBV30, the J gene TRBJ1-1; unclear D gene. This CDR3 region has 11 residues. V shed 4 bases and J shed 7 bases, with 10 bases lying between them. Germline CDR1 GTSNPN, CDR2 SVGIG (reference sequence).

This clonotype came up a few times. The rearrangement links TRBV5-4 to TRBJ1-6; 8 bases align to TRBD1. The ends lost 6 bases at V and 13 bases at J; junction bases unmatched: 9. This CDR3 is built from 13 residues. The V gene's germline CDR1 is SGHNT and CDR2 YYREEE (reference sequence). CDR3 amino acids: CASTTGQGGPLHF. The CDR3 DNA reads TGTGCCAGCACCACTGGACAGGGAGGTCCCCTCCACTTT.

This clonotype was detected a few times. The chain joins TRBV9 to TRBJ2-1, with TRBD1 matching 11 bases. The germline CDR1 and CDR2 sequences are SGDLS and YYNGEE. V was clipped by 2 bases and J by 6 bases; unmatched bases: 4. This CDR3 has 15 residues. The CDR3 DNA reads as TGTGCCAGCAGCGTTGGGACAGGGGGTACCAATGAGCAGTTCTTC. It specifies CASSVGTGGTNEQFF.

There are many counts of this clonotype. The chain combines TRBV27 with TRBJ2-2; TRBD2 matches at 7 bases. The CDR3 is 19 amino acids. Germline lookup yields CDR1 MNHEY and CDR2 SMNVEV (reference sequence). Trimming removed 6 bases from V and 3 bases from J; junction bases left unmatched: 19. CDR3 sequence: CASSVRSQIGGGHTGELFF. The DNA for the CDR3 is TGTGCCAGCAGCGTAAGGAGCCAAATCGGGGGAGGGCACACCGGGGAGCTGTTTTTT.